This is a list of T cell receptor beta chains from one sample in a study of T cell responses to AZD1222 COVID-19 vaccine. Here immunoSEQ multiplex PCR was the method, and the copy in TCRdb shows in-frame clones only, minus some. The table records over 85,000 clones, around 92% of them present only once. Source: peripheral blood, taken on day 0 of AZD1222 vaccination. The origin of the receptors is an adult in good health. The CDR3 runs from the conserved cysteine through the conserved F or W. A D gene is named only where the DNA matches it firmly. A row's size may be missing; if present it is once, few, many or a size class.

cdr3_aa: CASKVDNYGYTF; cdr3_nt: TGTGCCAGTAAGGTGGACAACTATGGCTACACCTTC; j_call: TRBJ1-2; clone_size: once; v_call: TRBV12-3/TRBV12-4; d_call: -
cdr3_aa: CASSGGRHLTGELFF; cdr3_nt: TGTGCCAGTAGTGGAGGACGGCACCTCACCGGGGAGCTGTTTTTT; j_call: TRBJ2-2; clone_size: -; v_call: TRBV19; d_call: -
cdr3_aa: CASSVGIRNSPLHF; cdr3_nt: TGTGCCAGCAGCGTAGGGATCAGGAATTCACCCCTCCACTTT; j_call: TRBJ1-6; clone_size: -; v_call: TRBV9; d_call: -
cdr3_aa: CSVEDPGRGGQYF; cdr3_nt: TGCAGCGTTGAAGATCCCGGGCGGGGGGGGCAGTACTTC; j_call: TRBJ2-7; clone_size: -; v_call: TRBV29-1; d_call: TRBD2
cdr3_aa: CASSVILNTEAFF; cdr3_nt: TGTGCCAGCAGCGTAATATTGAACACTGAAGCTTTCTTT; j_call: TRBJ1-1; clone_size: -; v_call: TRBV9; d_call: -
cdr3_aa: CASSSGTGRKQPQHF; cdr3_nt: TGTGCCAGCAGCTCCGGGACAGGTAGGAAGCAGCCCCAGCATTTT; j_call: TRBJ1-5; clone_size: -; v_call: TRBV7-2; d_call: TRBD1
cdr3_aa: CAWSRGGNTEAFF; cdr3_nt: TGTGCCTGGAGTAGAGGAGGGAACACTGAAGCTTTCTTT; j_call: TRBJ1-1; clone_size: -; v_call: TRBV30; d_call: -
cdr3_aa: CASLSRQGAREQYF; cdr3_nt: TGTGCCAGCCTTAGTCGACAGGGGGCAAGGGAGCAGTACTTC; j_call: TRBJ2-7; clone_size: -; v_call: TRBV6-5; d_call: TRBD1
cdr3_aa: CASSEVRGQYGYTF; cdr3_nt: TGTGCCAGCAGTGAAGTTAGGGGGCAATATGGCTACACCTTC; j_call: TRBJ1-2; clone_size: -; v_call: TRBV6-1; d_call: TRBD1
cdr3_aa: CASSWSSGNTIYF; cdr3_nt: TGTGCCAGTAGTTGGAGCTCTGGAAACACCATATATTTT; j_call: TRBJ1-3; clone_size: -; v_call: TRBV19; d_call: -
cdr3_aa: CASSEQRRTGELFF; cdr3_nt: TGTGCCAGCAGTGAACAGCGACGCACCGGGGAGCTGTTTTTT; j_call: TRBJ2-2; clone_size: -; v_call: TRBV2; d_call: -
cdr3_aa: CASGLVYEQYF; cdr3_nt: TGTGCTAGTGGTTTGGTCTACGAGCAGTACTTC; j_call: TRBJ2-7; clone_size: -; v_call: TRBV12-5; d_call: -
cdr3_aa: CATQRTLNEKLFF; cdr3_nt: TGTGCCACCCAGAGGACACTCAATGAAAAACTGTTTTTT; j_call: TRBJ1-4; clone_size: few; v_call: TRBV7-9; d_call: -
cdr3_aa: CASSEKGRSTDTQYF; cdr3_nt: TGTGCCAGCAGTGAGAAGGGACGGTCCACAGATACGCAGTATTTT; j_call: TRBJ2-3; clone_size: -; v_call: TRBV25-1; d_call: -
cdr3_aa: CASRAGTGGFQPQHF; cdr3_nt: TGTGCCAGCAGAGCCGGGACAGGGGGCTTTCAGCCCCAGCATTTT; j_call: TRBJ1-5; clone_size: -; v_call: TRBV6-5; d_call: TRBD1
cdr3_aa: CASSLAGGQETQYF; cdr3_nt: TGTGCCAGCAGCTTAGCCGGGGGCCAAGAGACCCAGTACTTC; j_call: TRBJ2-5; clone_size: medium-sized; v_call: TRBV7-3; d_call: -
cdr3_aa: CASSITGTSEQYF; cdr3_nt: TGTGCCAGTAGTATTACAGGGACAAGCGAGCAGTACTTC; j_call: TRBJ2-7; clone_size: -; v_call: TRBV19; d_call: -
cdr3_aa: CASSLGAFTDTQYF; cdr3_nt: TGCGCCAGCAGCTTAGGGGCCTTCACAGATACGCAGTATTTT; j_call: TRBJ2-3; clone_size: -; v_call: TRBV5-1; d_call: -
cdr3_aa: CASSLATSGNTDTQYF; cdr3_nt: TGCGCCAGCAGCTTGGCCACTAGCGGAAACACAGATACGCAGTATTTT; j_call: TRBJ2-3; clone_size: -; v_call: TRBV5-1; d_call: TRBD2
cdr3_aa: CASSEPSGGFYNEQFF; cdr3_nt: TGTGCCAGCAGTGAACCGAGCGGGGGGTTCTACAATGAGCAGTTCTTC; j_call: TRBJ2-1; clone_size: few; v_call: TRBV2; d_call: TRBD2
cdr3_aa: CASSLAGVTNYGYTF; cdr3_nt: TGTGCCAGCAGCTTGGCAGGGGTGACTAACTATGGCTACACCTTC; j_call: TRBJ1-2; clone_size: -; v_call: TRBV5-4; d_call: -
cdr3_aa: CASSLETGLYEQFF; cdr3_nt: TGTGCCAGTAGTCTCGAGACAGGGTTGTATGAGCAGTTCTTC; j_call: TRBJ2-1; clone_size: -; v_call: TRBV19; d_call: TRBD1
cdr3_aa: CASGLDGELFF; cdr3_nt: TGTGCCAGCGGGTTGGACGGGGAGCTGTTTTTT; j_call: TRBJ2-2; clone_size: -; v_call: TRBV5-4; d_call: -
cdr3_aa: CASSQDLQFRRKLFF; cdr3_nt: TGTGCCAGCAGCCAAGACTTACAGTTCCGTCGAAAACTGTTTTTT; j_call: TRBJ1-4; clone_size: -; v_call: TRBV3-1/TRBV3-2; d_call: -
cdr3_aa: CASSFQVNTEAFF; cdr3_nt: TGCGCCAGCAGCTTTCAGGTAAACACTGAAGCTTTCTTT; j_call: TRBJ1-1; clone_size: -; v_call: TRBV5-1; d_call: -
cdr3_aa: CASSTPTGHYGYTF; cdr3_nt: TGTGCCAGCAGTACTCCGACAGGGCACTATGGCTACACCTTC; j_call: TRBJ1-2; clone_size: -; v_call: TRBV6-2/TRBV6-3; d_call: TRBD1
cdr3_aa: CASRDGSDEKLFF; cdr3_nt: TGTGCCAGCAGGGACGGAAGCGATGAAAAACTGTTTTTT; j_call: TRBJ1-4; clone_size: -; v_call: TRBV28; d_call: -
cdr3_aa: CSASWTSGRTDTQYF; cdr3_nt: TGCAGTGCTAGTTGGACTAGCGGAAGAACAGATACGCAGTATTTT; j_call: TRBJ2-3; clone_size: once; v_call: TRBV20-1; d_call: TRBD2
cdr3_aa: CASSQVRQGYTEAFF; cdr3_nt: TGTGCCAGCAGCCAAGTAAGGCAGGGGTACACTGAAGCTTTCTTT; j_call: TRBJ1-1; clone_size: -; v_call: TRBV4-2; d_call: -
cdr3_aa: CASSLAVASGNQPQHF; cdr3_nt: TGTGCCAGCAGCTTGGCGGTGGCCTCAGGCAATCAGCCCCAGCATTTT; j_call: TRBJ1-5; clone_size: -; v_call: TRBV5-6; d_call: -
cdr3_aa: CASSEYRAQDTQYF; cdr3_nt: TGTGCCAGCAGTGAATACAGGGCCCAAGATACGCAGTATTTT; j_call: TRBJ2-3; clone_size: -; v_call: TRBV2; d_call: -
cdr3_aa: CATELTGRSGELFF; cdr3_nt: TGTGCCACTGAACTGACAGGGCGCAGCGGGGAGCTGTTTTTT; j_call: TRBJ2-2; clone_size: -; v_call: TRBV24-1; d_call: TRBD1
cdr3_aa: CASSLEGWAKNIQYF; cdr3_nt: TGTGCCAGCAGCTTAGAGGGGTGGGCCAAAAACATTCAGTACTTC; j_call: TRBJ2-4; clone_size: once; v_call: TRBV7-2; d_call: -
cdr3_aa: CSVVGGSYNYGYTF; cdr3_nt: TGCAGCGTTGTGGGGGGGAGCTATAACTATGGCTACACCTTC; j_call: TRBJ1-2; clone_size: -; v_call: TRBV29-1; d_call: -
cdr3_aa: CASSRPGTGDEKLFF; cdr3_nt: TGTGCCAGCAGCAGACCCGGGACAGGGGATGAAAAACTGTTTTTT; j_call: TRBJ1-4; clone_size: -; v_call: TRBV21-1; d_call: -
cdr3_aa: CASSQVSAEQFF; cdr3_nt: TGTGCCAGCAGCCAAGTGTCTGCTGAGCAGTTCTTC; j_call: TRBJ2-1; clone_size: -; v_call: TRBV3-1/TRBV3-2; d_call: -
cdr3_aa: CASSLEAVGETQYF; cdr3_nt: TGTGCCAGCAGCTTAGAAGCAGTCGGAGAGACCCAGTACTTC; j_call: TRBJ2-5; clone_size: -; v_call: TRBV7-7; d_call: -
cdr3_aa: CASSFNRDGTGELFF; cdr3_nt: TGTGCCAGCAGCTTCAACCGGGACGGCACCGGGGAGCTGTTTTTT; j_call: TRBJ2-2; clone_size: -; v_call: TRBV11-2; d_call: -
cdr3_aa: CASSSLVGETQYF; cdr3_nt: TGTGCCAGCAGCTCACTAGTGGGGGAGACCCAGTACTTC; j_call: TRBJ2-5; clone_size: -; v_call: TRBV5-4; d_call: -
cdr3_aa: CASSIGGFNYGYTF; cdr3_nt: TGTGCCAGCAGCATAGGGGGTTTCAACTATGGCTACACCTTC; j_call: TRBJ1-2; clone_size: -; v_call: TRBV11-3; d_call: -
cdr3_aa: CASSGGLAGERSYNEQFF; cdr3_nt: TGTGCCAGCAGTGGGGGACTAGCGGGGGAGCGATCCTACAATGAGCAGTTCTTC; j_call: TRBJ2-1; clone_size: -; v_call: TRBV2; d_call: TRBD2
cdr3_aa: CASSLSPSGVNYEQYF; cdr3_nt: TGTGCCAGCAGCTTAAGTCCCAGCGGGGTGAACTACGAGCAGTACTTC; j_call: TRBJ2-7; clone_size: -; v_call: TRBV7-9; d_call: TRBD2
cdr3_aa: CASSLEVASPLSNTEAFF; cdr3_nt: TGTGCCAGCAGCTTAGAGGTCGCGTCCCCACTTAGCAACACTGAAGCTTTCTTT; j_call: TRBJ1-1; clone_size: -; v_call: TRBV7-8; d_call: -
cdr3_aa: CASSVGGPYNYGYTF; cdr3_nt: TGTGCCAGCAGCGTAGGGGGACCTTATAACTATGGCTACACCTTC; j_call: TRBJ1-2; clone_size: -; v_call: TRBV9; d_call: -
cdr3_aa: CASSLTGYQETQYF; cdr3_nt: TGTGCCAGCAGCTTAACAGGATACCAAGAGACCCAGTACTTC; j_call: TRBJ2-5; clone_size: -; v_call: TRBV7-9; d_call: -
cdr3_aa: CASTSLNTIYF; cdr3_nt: TGTGCCAGCACCTCTCTAAACACCATATATTTT; j_call: TRBJ1-3; clone_size: -; v_call: TRBV6-5; d_call: -
cdr3_aa: CASSHRQRGAYNEQFF; cdr3_nt: TGTGCCAGCAGCCACCGCCAGCGGGGGGCCTACAATGAGCAGTTCTTC; j_call: TRBJ2-1; clone_size: -; v_call: TRBV3-1/TRBV3-2; d_call: TRBD2
cdr3_aa: CASKEQGLGNEKLFF; cdr3_nt: TGTGCCAGCAAAGAACAGGGGCTGGGTAATGAAAAACTGTTTTTT; j_call: TRBJ1-4; clone_size: -; v_call: TRBV13; d_call: TRBD1
cdr3_aa: CASSPEVHTQYF; cdr3_nt: TGTGCCAGCAGCCCTGAGGTTCATACGCAGTATTTT; j_call: TRBJ2-3; clone_size: -; v_call: TRBV11-2; d_call: -
cdr3_aa: CASSQVGGRRETQYF; cdr3_nt: TGTGCCAGCAGCCAAGTAGGGGGGAGGAGAGAGACCCAGTACTTC; j_call: TRBJ2-5; clone_size: -; v_call: TRBV14; d_call: -
cdr3_aa: CASTSNNGVDTQYF; cdr3_nt: TGTGCCAGCACGTCCAACAACGGGGTAGATACGCAGTATTTT; j_call: TRBJ2-3; clone_size: -; v_call: TRBV7-9; d_call: -
cdr3_aa: CASSWNRNNNSPLHF; cdr3_nt: TGTGCCAGCAGCTGGAATAGAAATAATAATTCACCCCTCCACTTT; j_call: TRBJ1-6; clone_size: -; v_call: TRBV6-5; d_call: -
cdr3_aa: CAWSVLATGPLHF; cdr3_nt: TGTGCCTGGAGTGTACTCGCCACCGGACCCCTCCACTTT; j_call: TRBJ1-6; clone_size: once; v_call: TRBV30; d_call: -